Detailed here is one T cell receptor beta chain. The antigen is undetermined. These data are taken from a study of CD8 T cells in ankylosing spondylitis. Points from the study as a whole: There was a TCR beta motif, made of several highly homologous variants, that appeared characteristic of ankylosing spondylitis blood.

For TCR beta, libraries came from quantitative 5'-RACE with molecular barcodes. TCRdb ran MiXCR on the 5' RACE reads and lists one entry per CDR3 protein. The table shows more than 650,000 distinct CDR3 sequences, with 10% to 15% occurring only once. Germline CDR1 and CDR2: SGHTA and FQGNSA. V lost 2 bases and J lost 4; bases outside the gene matches: 5. The CDR3 is made up of 15 amino acids. Material for sequencing was blood, either unsorted or a sorted T cell fraction (not recorded which). The chain links TRBV7-2 to TRBJ1-2; 9 positions match TRBD1. The origin of this receptor is a male donor with ankylosing spondylitis. CDR3 sequence reads: CASSLRTGESYGYTF. The CDR3 DNA reads as TGTGCCAGCAGCTTAAGGACAGGGGAGAGCTATGGCTACACCTTC.